In its sample, the clone carrying this TCR beta chain was seen a few times. Germline lookup yields CDR1 KGHSH and CDR2 LQKENI. This CDR3 has 16 amino acids. The junction had 2 bases not matched to a gene; V was cut back by 2 bases and J by 1 base. Sample-barcoded 5' priming and a J-beta primer mix drove a second PCR of roughly 7 to 11 cycles. One entry per CDR3 protein, called by TCRdb with MiXCR from the 5' RACE reads. The sample records over 500,000 distinct CDR3 sequences, about 27% being singletons. These data come from a study of blood T cells in healthy people across ages. Each sample yielded at least 6 million isolated PBMCs. These data were likewise used in another study, on T cells of mothers and their children.

This TCR derives from a boy aged 2 to 9 in good health. Sequencing input: blood. The rearrangement joins TRBV18 to TRBJ1-5, with 10 bases lining up with TRBD1. The DNA of the CDR3 is TGTGCCAGCTCACCAGGGGGACAGGGGAGCAATCAGCCCCAGCATTTT. This gives the protein CASSPGGQGSNQPQHF.